Here is one TCR beta chain with its context. The target antigen is unknown. Regarding time point: week 35, safety follow-up. The investigators gave 300 ug of mutant IDH1 20-mer peptide in each vaccine dose, together with topical imiquimod. This CDR3 has 11 residues. The V and J ends lost 5 bases and 6 bases respectively, with 6 bases between them. Germline V gives CDR1 SGHAT, CDR2 FQNNGV. The data originate from a study of a mutant IDH1 vaccine in newly diagnosed glioma. Data came from immunoSEQ multiplex PCR; TCRdb stores just in-frame clones and leaves some out. The sample has 45,000 or so clones; around 89% are singletons.

The chain links TRBV11-2 to TRBJ2-3; the D is unclear. This material consisted of PBMCs, taken from a glioma patient whose treatment included an IDH1 peptide vaccine. This TCR derives from a woman between 40 and 55 years old with glioma. In nucleotides, the CDR3 is TGTGCCAGCAGCCGTGTGGATACGCAGTATTTT. Protein: CASSRVDTQYF.